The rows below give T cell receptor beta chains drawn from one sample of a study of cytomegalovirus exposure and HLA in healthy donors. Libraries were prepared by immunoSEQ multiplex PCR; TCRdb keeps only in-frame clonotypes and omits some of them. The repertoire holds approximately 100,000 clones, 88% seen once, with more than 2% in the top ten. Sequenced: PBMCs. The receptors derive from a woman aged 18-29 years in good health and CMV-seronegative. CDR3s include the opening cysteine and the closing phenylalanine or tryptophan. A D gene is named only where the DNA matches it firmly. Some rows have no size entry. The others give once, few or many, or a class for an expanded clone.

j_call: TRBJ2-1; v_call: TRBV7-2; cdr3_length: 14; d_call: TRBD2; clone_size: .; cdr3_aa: CASSAGTSGRVQFF; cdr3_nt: TGTGCCAGCAGCGCCGGGACTAGCGGGCGGGTGCAGTTCTTC
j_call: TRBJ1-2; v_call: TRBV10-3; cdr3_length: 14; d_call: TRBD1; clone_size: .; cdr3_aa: CAIRGDRENYGYTF; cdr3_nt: TGTGCCATCAGAGGGGACAGGGAAAACTATGGCTACACCTTC
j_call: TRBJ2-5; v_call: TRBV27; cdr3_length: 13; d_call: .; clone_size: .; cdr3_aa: CASSRTRKETQYF; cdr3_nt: TGTGCCAGCAGTCGCACTAGGAAAGAGACCCAGTACTTC
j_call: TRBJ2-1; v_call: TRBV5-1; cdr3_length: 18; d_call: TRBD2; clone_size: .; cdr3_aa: CASSLGGLTGGINNEQFF; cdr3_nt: TGCGCCAGCAGCTTGGGTGGTTTAACCGGGGGGATAAACAATGAGCAGTTCTTC
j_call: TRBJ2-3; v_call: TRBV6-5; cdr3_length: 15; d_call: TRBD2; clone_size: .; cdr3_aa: CASRDGGSITDTQYF; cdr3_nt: TGTGCCAGCAGGGACGGGGGGTCAATAACAGATACGCAGTATTTT
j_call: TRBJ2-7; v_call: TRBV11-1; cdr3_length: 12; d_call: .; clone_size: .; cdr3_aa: CASSPDRDEQYF; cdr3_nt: TGTGCCAGCAGCCCGGACAGAGACGAGCAGTACTTC
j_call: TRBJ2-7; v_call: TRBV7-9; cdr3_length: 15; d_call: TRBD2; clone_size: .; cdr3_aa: CASTPSSGSSYEQYF; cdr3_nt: TGTGCCAGCACACCGTCTAGCGGGAGCTCCTACGAGCAGTACTTC
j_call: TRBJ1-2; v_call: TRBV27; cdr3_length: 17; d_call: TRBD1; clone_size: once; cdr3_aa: CASTTRDRGKANYGYTF; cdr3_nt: TGTGCCAGCACCACGAGGGACAGGGGTAAAGCTAACTATGGCTACACCTTC
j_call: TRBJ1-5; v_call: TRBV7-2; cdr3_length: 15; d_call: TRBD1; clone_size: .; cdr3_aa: CASSLRTGGNQPQHF; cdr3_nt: TGTGCCAGCAGCTTAAGGACAGGAGGCAATCAGCCCCAGCATTTT
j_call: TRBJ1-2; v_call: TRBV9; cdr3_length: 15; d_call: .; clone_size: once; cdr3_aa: CASSVEEGQVYGYTF; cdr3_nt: TGTGCCAGCAGCGTAGAGGAGGGGCAGGTCTATGGCTACACCTTC
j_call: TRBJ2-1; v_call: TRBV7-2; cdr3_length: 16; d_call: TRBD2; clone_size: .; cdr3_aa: CASSLFAGGSYNEQFF; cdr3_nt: TGTGCCAGCAGCTTATTCGCGGGAGGTTCCTACAATGAGCAGTTCTTC
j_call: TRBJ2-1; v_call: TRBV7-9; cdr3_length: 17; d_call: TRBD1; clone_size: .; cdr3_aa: CASSYNPGTGGWGEQFF; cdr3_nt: TGTGCCAGCAGCTACAACCCCGGGACAGGGGGCTGGGGTGAGCAGTTCTTC
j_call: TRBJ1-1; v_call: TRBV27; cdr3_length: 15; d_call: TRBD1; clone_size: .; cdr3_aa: CASRAGQDKNTEAFF; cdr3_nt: TGTGCCAGCAGGGCCGGACAGGACAAGAACACTGAAGCTTTCTTT
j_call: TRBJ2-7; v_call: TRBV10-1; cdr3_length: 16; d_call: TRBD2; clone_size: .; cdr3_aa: CVRLRGARTLTYEQYF; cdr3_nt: TGCGTACGACTGCGGGGGGCAAGGACCTTAACCTACGAGCAGTACTTC
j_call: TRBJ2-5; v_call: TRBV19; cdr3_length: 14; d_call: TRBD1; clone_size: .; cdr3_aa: CASSITGGLETQYF; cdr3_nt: TGTGCCAGTAGTATTACAGGGGGCTTGGAGACCCAGTACTTC
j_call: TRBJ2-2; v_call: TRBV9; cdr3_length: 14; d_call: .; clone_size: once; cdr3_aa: CASSVVTDTGELFF; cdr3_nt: TGTGCCAGCAGCGTAGTCACAGACACCGGGGAGCTGTTTTTT
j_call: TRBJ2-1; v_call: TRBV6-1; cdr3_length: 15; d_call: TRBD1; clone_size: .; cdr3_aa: CASSEIPTGRNEQFF; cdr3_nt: TGTGCCAGCAGTGAAATTCCGACAGGGCGCAATGAGCAGTTCTTC
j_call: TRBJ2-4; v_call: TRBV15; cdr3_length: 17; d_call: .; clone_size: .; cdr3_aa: CATSRDRIGSTPDIQYF; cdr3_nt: TGTGCCACCAGCAGAGATCGCATAGGGAGCACTCCGGACATTCAGTACTTC
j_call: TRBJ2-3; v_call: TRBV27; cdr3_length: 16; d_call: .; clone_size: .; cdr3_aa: CASRIFAVSSTDTQYF; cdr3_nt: TGTGCCAGCAGAATTTTCGCGGTATCAAGCACAGATACGCAGTATTTT
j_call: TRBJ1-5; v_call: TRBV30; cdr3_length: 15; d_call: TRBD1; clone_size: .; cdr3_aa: CAWSFGTGIDQPQHF; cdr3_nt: TGTGCCTGGAGTTTCGGGACAGGTATCGATCAGCCCCAGCATTTT
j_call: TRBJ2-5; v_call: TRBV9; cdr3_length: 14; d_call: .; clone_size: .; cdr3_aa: CASSVRGGRETQYF; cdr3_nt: TGTGCCAGCAGCGTAAGGGGCGGTAGAGAGACCCAGTACTTC
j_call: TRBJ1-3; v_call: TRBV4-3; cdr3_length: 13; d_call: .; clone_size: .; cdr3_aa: CASSQDRQNTIYF; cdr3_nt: TGCGCCAGCAGCCAAGACCGACAAAACACCATATATTTT
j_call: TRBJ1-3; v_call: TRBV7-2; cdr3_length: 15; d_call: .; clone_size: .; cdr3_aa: CASSVPHRAGNTIYF; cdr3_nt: TGTGCCAGCAGCGTACCCCACAGGGCTGGAAACACCATATATTTT